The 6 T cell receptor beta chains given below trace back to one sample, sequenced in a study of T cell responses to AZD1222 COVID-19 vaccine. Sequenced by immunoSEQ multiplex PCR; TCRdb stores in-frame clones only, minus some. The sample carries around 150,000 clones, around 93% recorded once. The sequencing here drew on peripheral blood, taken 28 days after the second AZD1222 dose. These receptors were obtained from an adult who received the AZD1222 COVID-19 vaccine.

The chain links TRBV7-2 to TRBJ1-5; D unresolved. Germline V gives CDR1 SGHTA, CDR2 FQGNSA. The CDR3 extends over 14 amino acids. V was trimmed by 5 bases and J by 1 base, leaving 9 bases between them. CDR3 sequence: CASSPPGSNQPQHF. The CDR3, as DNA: TGTGCCAGCAGCCCCCCCGGCAGCAATCAGCCCCAGCATTTT.

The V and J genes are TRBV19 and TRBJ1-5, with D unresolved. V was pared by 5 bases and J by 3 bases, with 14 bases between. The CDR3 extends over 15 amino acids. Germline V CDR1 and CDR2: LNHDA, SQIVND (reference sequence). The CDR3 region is CASSGVSTPNQPQHF. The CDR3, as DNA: TGTGCCAGTAGTGGGGTAAGCACTCCCAATCAGCCCCAGCATTTT.

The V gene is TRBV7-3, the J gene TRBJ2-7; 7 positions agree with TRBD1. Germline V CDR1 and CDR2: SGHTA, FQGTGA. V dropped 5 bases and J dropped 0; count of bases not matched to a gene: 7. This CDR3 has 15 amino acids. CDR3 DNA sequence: TGTGCCAGCAGCGCTCGACAGGGAAGCTCCTACGAGCAGTACTTC. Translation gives CASSARQGSSYEQYF.

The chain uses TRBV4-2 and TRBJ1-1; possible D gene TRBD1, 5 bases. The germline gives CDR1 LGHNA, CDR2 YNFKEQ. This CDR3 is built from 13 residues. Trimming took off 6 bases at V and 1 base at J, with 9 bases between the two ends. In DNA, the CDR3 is TGTGCCAGCAGTTTAGGACAGAACACTGAAGCTTTCTTT. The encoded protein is CASSLGQNTEAFF.

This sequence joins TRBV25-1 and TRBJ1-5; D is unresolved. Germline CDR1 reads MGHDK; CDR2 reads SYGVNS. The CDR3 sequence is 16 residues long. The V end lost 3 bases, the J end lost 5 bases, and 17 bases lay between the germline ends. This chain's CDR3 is CASSDLGNIDDQPQHF. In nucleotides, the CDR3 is TGTGCCAGCAGTGATCTGGGGAACATAGATGATCAGCCCCAGCATTTT. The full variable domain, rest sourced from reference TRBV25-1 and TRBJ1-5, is EADIYQTPRYLVIGTGKKITLECSQTMGHDKMYWYQQDPGMELHLIHYSYGVNSTEKGDLSSESTVSRIRTEHFPLTLESARPSHTSQYLCASSDLGNIDDQPQHFGDGTRLSIL.

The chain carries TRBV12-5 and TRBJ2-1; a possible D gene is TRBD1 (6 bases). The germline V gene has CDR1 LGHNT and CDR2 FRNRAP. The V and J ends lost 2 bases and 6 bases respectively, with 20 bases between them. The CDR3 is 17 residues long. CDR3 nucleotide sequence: TGTGCTAGTGGTTTGATGAGAACAGGGAGAGCCCCCAATGAGCAGTTCTTC. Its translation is CASGLMRTGRAPNEQFF.